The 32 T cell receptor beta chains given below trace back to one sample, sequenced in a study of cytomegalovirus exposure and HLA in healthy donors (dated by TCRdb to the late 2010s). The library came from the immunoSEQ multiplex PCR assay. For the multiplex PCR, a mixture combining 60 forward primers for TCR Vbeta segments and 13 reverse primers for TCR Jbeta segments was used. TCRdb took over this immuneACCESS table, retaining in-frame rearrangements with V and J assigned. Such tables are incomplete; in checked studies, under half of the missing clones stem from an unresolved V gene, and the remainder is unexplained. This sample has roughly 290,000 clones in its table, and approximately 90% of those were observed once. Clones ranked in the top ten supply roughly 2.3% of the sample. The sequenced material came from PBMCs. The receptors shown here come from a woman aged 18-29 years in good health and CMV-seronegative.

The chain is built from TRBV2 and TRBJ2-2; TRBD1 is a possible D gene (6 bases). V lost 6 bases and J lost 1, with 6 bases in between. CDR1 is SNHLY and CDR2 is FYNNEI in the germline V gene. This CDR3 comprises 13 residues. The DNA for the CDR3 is TGTGCCAGCAGGACAGGGAACACCGGGGAGCTGTTTTTT. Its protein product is CASRTGNTGELFF.

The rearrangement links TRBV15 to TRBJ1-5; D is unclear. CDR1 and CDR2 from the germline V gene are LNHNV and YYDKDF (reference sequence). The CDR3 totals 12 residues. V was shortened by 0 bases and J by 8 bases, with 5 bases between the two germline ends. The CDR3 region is CATSRDVEPQHF. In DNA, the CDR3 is TGTGCCACCAGCAGAGATGTAGAGCCCCAGCATTTT.

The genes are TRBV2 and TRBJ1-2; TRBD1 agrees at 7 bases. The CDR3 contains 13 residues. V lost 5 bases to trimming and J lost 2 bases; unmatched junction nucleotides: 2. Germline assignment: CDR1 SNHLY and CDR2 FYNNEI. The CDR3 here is CASSLGQNYGYTF. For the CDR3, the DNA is TGTGCCAGCAGTCTGGGACAGAACTATGGCTACACCTTC.

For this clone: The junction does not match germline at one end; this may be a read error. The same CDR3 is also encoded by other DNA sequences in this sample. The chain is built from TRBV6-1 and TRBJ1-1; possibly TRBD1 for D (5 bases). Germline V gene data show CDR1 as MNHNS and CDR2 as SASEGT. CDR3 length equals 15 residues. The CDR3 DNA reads TGTGCCAGCAGTGAAGGGGCAGGGTGGAACACTGAGGCTTTCTTT. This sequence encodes CASSEGAGWNTEAFF.

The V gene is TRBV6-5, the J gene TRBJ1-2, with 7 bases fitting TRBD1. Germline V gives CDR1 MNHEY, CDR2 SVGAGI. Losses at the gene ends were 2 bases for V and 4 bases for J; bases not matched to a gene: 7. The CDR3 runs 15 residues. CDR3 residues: CASSYRGGAGYGYTF. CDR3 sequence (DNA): TGTGCCAGCAGTTACCGAGGGGGCGCAGGCTATGGCTACACCTTC.

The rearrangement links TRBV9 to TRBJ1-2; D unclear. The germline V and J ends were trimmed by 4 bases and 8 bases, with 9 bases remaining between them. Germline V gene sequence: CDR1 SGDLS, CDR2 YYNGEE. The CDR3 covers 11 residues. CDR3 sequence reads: CASSIGEGYTF. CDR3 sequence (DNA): TGTGCCAGCAGCATAGGCGAGGGCTACACCTTC.

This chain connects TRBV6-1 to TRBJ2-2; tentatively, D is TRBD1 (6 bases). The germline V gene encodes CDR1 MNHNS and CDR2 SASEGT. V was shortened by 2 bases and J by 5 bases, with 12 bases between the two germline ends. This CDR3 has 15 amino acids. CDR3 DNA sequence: TGTGCCAGCAGTGAATACAGGGCTTTAACCGGGGAGCTGTTTTTT. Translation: CASSEYRALTGELFF.

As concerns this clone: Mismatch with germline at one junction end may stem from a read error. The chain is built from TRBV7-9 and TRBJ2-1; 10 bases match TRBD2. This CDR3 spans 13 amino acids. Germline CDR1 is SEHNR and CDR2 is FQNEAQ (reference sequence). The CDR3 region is CSSSLAGGREQFF. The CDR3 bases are TGTTCCAGCAGCTTAGCGGGGGGACGCGAGCAGTTCTTC.

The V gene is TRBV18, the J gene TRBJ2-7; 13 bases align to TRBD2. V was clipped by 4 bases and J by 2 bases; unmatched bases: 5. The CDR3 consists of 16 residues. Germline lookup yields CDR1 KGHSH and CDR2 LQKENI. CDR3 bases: TGTGCCAGCTCACAAACCGGGACTAGCGGGACCTACGAGCAGTACTTC. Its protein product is CASSQTGTSGTYEQYF. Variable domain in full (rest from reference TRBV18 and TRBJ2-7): NAGVMQNPRHLVRRRGQEARLRCSPMKGHSHVYWYRQLPEEGLKFMVYLQKENIIDESGMPKERFSAEFPKEGPSILRIQQVVRGDSAAYFCASSQTGTSGTYEQYFGPGTRLTVT.

For the CDR3, the DNA is TGCGCCAGCAGCCAAGATCTTGCGGGACAGGCCTACGAGCAGTACTTC. Amino acids: CASSQDLAGQAYEQYF. The J gene is TRBJ2-7, the V gene TRBV4-1; 8 bases match TRBD1. V lost 0 bases to trimming and J lost 2 bases; unmatched junction nucleotides: 6. Germline V CDR1 and CDR2: MGHRA, YSYEKL. This CDR3 region has 16 residues.

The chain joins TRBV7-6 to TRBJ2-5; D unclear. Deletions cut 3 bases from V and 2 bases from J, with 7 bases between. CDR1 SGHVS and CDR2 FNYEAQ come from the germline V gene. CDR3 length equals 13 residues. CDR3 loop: CASSLGRQETQYF. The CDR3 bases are TGTGCCAGCAGCTTGGGCAGACAAGAGACCCAGTACTTC.

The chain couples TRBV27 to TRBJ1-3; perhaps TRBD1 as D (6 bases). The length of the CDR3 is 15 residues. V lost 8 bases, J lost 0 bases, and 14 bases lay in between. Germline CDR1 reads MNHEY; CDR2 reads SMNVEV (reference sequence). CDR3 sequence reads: CASSGRGGSGNTIYF. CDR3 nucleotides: TGTGCCAGCTCGGGAAGGGGGGGCTCTGGAAACACCATATATTTT.

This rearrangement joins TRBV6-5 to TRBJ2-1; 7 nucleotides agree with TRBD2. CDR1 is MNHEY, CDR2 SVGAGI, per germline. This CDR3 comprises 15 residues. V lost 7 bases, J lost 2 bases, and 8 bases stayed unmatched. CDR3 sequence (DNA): TGTGCCAGCACTCCGCCGACTAGCACCTACAATGAGCAGTTCTTC. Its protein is CASTPPTSTYNEQFF.

In DNA form, the CDR3 reads TGTGCCAGCAACCGGGGAGCAGGGGCTAACTATGGCTACACCTTC. Translating gives CASNRGAGANYGYTF. The J gene is TRBJ1-2, the V gene TRBV5-6; weak D call: TRBD1 (6 bases). V gave up 6 bases and J gave up 0 bases, with 15 bases separating them. The germline gives CDR1 SGHDT, CDR2 YYEEEE. The CDR3 is 15 residues long.

Here the CDR3 reads CAISGGGGEETQYF. The CDR3 coding sequence is TGTGCCATCAGTGGGGGAGGCGGGGAAGAGACCCAGTACTTC. V is TRBV10-3 and J is TRBJ2-5; tentative D call: TRBD2 (6 bases). Trimming took off 4 bases at V and 3 bases at J, with 12 bases between the two ends. Germline CDR1 is ENHRY and CDR2 is SYGVKD. The length of the CDR3 is 14 residues.

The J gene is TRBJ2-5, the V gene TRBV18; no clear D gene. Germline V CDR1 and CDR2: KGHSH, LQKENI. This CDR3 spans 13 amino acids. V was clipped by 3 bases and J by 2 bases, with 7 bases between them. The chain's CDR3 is CASSPAMQETQYF. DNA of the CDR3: TGTGCCAGCTCACCGGCCATGCAAGAGACCCAGTACTTC. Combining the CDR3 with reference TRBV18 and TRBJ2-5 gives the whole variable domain NAGVMQNPRHLVRRRGQEARLRCSPMKGHSHVYWYRQLPEEGLKFMVYLQKENIIDESGMPKERFSAEFPKEGPSILRIQQVVRGDSAAYFCASSPAMQETQYFGPGTRLLVL.

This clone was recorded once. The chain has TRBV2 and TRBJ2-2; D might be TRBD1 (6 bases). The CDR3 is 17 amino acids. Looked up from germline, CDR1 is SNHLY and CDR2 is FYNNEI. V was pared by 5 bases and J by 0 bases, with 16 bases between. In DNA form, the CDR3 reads TGTGCCAGCAGTTCTACCCCGGGACAACCGAACACCGGGGAGCTGTTTTTT. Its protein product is CASSSTPGQPNTGELFF.

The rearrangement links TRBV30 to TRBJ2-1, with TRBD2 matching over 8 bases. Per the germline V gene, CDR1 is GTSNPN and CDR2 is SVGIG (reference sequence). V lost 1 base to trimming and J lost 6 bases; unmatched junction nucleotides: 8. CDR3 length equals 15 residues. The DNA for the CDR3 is TGTGCCTGGAGTGGTTCTAGCGGGTCCCTCAATGAGCAGTTCTTC. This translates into CAWSGSSGSLNEQFF.

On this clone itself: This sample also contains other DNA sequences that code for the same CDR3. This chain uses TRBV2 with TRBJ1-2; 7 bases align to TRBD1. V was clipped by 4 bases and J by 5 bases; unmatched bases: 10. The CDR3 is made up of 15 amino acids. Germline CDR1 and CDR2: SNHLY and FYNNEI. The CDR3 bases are TGTGCCAGCAGTGGAACAGGGGTAGATTGGTATGGCTACACCTTC. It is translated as CASSGTGVDWYGYTF.

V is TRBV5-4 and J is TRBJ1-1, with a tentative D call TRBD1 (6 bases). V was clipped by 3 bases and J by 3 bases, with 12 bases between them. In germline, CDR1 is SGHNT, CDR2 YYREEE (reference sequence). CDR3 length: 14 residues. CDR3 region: CASSSSGVYTEAFF. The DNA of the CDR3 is TGTGCCAGCAGCTCATCAGGGGTGTACACTGAAGCTTTCTTT.

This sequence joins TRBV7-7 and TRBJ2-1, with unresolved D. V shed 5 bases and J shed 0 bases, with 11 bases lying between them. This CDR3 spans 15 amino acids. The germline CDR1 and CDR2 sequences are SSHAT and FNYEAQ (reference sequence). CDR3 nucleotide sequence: TGTGCCAGCAGCCTAACAGAGAGCTCCTACAATGAGCAGTTCTTC. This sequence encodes CASSLTESSYNEQFF.

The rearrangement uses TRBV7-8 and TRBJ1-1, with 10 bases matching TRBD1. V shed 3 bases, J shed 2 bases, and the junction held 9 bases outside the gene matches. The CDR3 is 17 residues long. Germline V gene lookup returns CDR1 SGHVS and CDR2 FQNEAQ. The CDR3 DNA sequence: TGTGCCAGCAGCTTGAGGGCGGGGACAGGGGTTAACACTGAAGCTTTCTTT. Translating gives CASSLRAGTGVNTEAFF.

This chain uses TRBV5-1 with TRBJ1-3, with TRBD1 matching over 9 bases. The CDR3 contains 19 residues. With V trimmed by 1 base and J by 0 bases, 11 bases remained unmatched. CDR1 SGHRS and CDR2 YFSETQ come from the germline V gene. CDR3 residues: CASSLFGTLDRGSGNTIYF. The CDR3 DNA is TGCGCCAGCAGCTTGTTCGGAACCTTGGACAGGGGCTCTGGAAACACCATATATTTT.

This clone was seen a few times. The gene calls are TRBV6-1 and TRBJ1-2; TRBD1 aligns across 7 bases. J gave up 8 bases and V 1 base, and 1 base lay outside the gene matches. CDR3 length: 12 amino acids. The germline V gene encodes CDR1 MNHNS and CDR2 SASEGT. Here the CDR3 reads CASSEGQGGYTF. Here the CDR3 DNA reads TGTGCCAGCAGTGAAGGACAGGGCGGCTACACCTTC.

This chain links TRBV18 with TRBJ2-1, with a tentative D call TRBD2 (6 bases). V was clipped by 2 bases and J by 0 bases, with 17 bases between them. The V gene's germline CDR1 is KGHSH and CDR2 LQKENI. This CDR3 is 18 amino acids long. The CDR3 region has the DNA TGTGCCAGCTCACCAAATTTGTCGGCGGGGAGCTCCTACAATGAGCAGTTCTTC. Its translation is CASSPNLSAGSSYNEQFF.

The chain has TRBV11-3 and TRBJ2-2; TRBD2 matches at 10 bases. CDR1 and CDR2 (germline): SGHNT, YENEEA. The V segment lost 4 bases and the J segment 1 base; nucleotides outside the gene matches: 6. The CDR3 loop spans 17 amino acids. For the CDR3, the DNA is TGTGCCAGCAGCTCGATAGCGGGGGGCCTGAACACCGGGGAGCTGTTTTTT. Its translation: CASSSIAGGLNTGELFF.

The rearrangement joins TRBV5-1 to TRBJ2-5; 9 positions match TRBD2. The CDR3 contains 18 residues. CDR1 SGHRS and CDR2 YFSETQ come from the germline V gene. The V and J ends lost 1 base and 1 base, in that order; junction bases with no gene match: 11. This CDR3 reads CASSLQGSGGPSQETQYF. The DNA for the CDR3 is TGCGCCAGCAGCTTGCAAGGTAGCGGGGGCCCCAGCCAAGAGACCCAGTACTTC.

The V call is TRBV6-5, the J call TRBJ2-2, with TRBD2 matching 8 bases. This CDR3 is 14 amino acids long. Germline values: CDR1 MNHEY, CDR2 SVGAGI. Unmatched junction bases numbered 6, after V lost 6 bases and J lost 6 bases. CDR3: CASRTGGRSGELFF. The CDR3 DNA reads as TGTGCCAGCAGAACGGGGGGGCGGTCCGGGGAGCTGTTTTTT.

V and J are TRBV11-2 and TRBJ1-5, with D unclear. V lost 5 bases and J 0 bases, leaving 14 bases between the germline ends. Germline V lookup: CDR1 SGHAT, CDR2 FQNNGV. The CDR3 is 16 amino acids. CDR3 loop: CASSPDNSNSNQPQHF. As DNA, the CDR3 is TGTGCCAGCAGCCCCGACAACAGTAATAGCAATCAGCCCCAGCATTTT.

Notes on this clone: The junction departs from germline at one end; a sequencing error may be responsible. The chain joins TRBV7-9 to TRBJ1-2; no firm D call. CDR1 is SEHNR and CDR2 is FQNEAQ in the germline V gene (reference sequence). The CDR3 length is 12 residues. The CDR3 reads CSSLNLVYGYTF. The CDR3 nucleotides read TGTTCCAGCCTAAATCTAGTCTATGGCTACACCTTC.

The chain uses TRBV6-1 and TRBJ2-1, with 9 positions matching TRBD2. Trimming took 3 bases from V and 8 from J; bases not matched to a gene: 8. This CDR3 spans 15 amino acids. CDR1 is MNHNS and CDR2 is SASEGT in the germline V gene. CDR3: CASSEWRGGAYEQFF. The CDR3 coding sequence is TGTGCCAGCAGTGAGTGGCGGGGGGGCGCATATGAGCAGTTCTTC.

CDR3 sequence reads: CASRGQNPPYEQYF. CDR3 sequence (DNA): TGTGCCAGTCGTGGACAGAACCCTCCCTACGAGCAGTACTTC. V gene TRBV2 combines with J gene TRBJ2-7, with a tentative D call TRBD1 (6 bases). The V gene lost 9 bases and the J gene lost 2 bases, with 17 bases spanning the gap. The germline V gene has CDR1 SNHLY and CDR2 FYNNEI. The CDR3 runs 14 residues.